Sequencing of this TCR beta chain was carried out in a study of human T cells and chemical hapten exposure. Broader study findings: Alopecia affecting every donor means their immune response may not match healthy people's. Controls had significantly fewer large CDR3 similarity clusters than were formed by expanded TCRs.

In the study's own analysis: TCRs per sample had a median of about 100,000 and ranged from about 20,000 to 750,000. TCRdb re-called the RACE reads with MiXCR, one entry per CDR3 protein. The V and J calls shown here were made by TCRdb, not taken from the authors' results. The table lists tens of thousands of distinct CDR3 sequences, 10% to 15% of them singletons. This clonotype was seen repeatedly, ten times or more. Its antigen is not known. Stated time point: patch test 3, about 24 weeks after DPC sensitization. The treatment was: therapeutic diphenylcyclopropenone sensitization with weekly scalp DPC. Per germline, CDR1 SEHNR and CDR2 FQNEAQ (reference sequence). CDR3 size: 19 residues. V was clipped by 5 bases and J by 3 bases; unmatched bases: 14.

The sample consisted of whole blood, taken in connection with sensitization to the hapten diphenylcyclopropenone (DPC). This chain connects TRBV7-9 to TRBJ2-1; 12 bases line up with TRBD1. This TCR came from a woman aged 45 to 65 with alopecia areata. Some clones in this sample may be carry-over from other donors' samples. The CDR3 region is CASSKLPPGTGGDYNEQFF. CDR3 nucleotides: TGTGCCAGCAGCAAGCTTCCCCCAGGGACAGGGGGCGACTACAATGAGCAGTTCTTC.